This T cell receptor (beta chain) was recovered during a study of shared clonotypes between healthy human individuals. Clones were sequenced by immunoSEQ multiplex PCR, and TCRdb holds only the in-frame ones, with some missing. The sample carries 700,000 to 950,000 clones, roughly 96% recorded once. Germline lookup yields CDR1 SGHAT and CDR2 FQNNGV. This CDR3 comprises 16 residues. V shed 5 bases and J 2 bases; nucleotides not matched to a gene: 8. CD45RO-negative CD8 cells positively selected for CCR7 made up the naive population, which excluded terminally differentiated effector memory CD45RA+ cells.

The clonotype was recovered from a man aged 25 to 40 in good health. V usage is TRBV11-2 and J usage is TRBJ2-1, with 8 bases aligning to TRBD2. The specimen sequenced was naive CD8+ T cells sorted from blood. The CDR3 protein is CASSATSGLTYNEQFF. CDR3 bases: TGTGCCAGCAGCGCCACTAGCGGTTTAACCTACAATGAGCAGTTCTTC.